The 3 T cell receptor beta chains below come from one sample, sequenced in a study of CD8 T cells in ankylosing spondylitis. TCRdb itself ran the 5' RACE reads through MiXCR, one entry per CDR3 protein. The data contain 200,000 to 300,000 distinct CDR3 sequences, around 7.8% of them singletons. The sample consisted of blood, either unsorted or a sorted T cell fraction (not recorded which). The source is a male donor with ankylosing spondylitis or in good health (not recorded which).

This CDR3 reads CSGVPNTEAFF. The CDR3 DNA sequence: TGCAGTGGGGTACCGAACACTGAAGCTTTCTTT. The gene calls are TRBV20-1 and TRBJ1-1; D not resolved. There are 11 residues in the CDR3. Trimming pared 7 bases from V and 1 base from J, leaving 7 bases between. Germline V lookup: CDR1 DFQATT, CDR2 SNEGSKA (reference sequence).

CDR3 DNA sequence: TGTGCCAGCAGCTGGGACAGGGGGTTGACTGAAGCTTTCTTT. Protein sequence: CASSWDRGLTEAFF. V usage is TRBV5-5 and J usage is TRBJ1-1; 11 bases match TRBD1. Germline values: CDR1 SGHKS, CDR2 YYEKEE (reference sequence). The CDR3 is 14 residues long. Germline trimming cut 3 bases from V and 5 bases from J; bases unmatched to any gene: 3.

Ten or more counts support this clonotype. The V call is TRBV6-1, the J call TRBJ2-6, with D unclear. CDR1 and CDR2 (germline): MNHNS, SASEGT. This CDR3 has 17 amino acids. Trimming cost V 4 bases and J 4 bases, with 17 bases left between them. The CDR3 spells CASSGDSTDLGANVLTF. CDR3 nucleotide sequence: TGTGCCAGCAGTGGAGACTCAACCGATCTCGGGGCCAACGTCCTGACTTTC.